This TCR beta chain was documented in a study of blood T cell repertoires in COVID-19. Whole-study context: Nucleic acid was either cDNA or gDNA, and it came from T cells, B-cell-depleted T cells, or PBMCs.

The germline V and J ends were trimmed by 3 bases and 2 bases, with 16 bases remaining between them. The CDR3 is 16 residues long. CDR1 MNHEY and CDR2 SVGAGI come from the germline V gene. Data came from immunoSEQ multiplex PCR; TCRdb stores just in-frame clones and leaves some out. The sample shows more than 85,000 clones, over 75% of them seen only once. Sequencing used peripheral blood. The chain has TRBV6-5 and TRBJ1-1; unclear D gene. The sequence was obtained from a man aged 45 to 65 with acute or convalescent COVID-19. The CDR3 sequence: CASSYLRAASNTEAFF. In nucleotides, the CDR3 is TGTGCCAGCAGTTATTTAAGGGCAGCTAGCAACACTGAAGCTTTCTTT.